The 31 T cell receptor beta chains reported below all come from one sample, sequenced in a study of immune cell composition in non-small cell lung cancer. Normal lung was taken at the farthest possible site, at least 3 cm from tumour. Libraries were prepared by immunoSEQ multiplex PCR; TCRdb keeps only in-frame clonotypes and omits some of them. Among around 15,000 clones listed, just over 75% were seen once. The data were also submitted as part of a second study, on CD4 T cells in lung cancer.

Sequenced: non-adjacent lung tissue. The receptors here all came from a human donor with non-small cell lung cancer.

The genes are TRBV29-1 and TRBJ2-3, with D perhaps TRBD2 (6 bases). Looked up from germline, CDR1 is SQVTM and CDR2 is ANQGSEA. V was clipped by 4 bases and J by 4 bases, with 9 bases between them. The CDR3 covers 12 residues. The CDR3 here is CSVGWGADTQYF. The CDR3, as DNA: TGCAGCGTTGGCTGGGGGGCAGATACGCAGTATTTT.

For the CDR3, the DNA is TGTGCCAGCAGTTACGCACAGGGGGAAGGCGCTGAAGCTTTCTTT. Encoded protein: CASSYAQGEGAEAFF. This rearrangement joins TRBV6-5 to TRBJ1-1, with TRBD1 identical over 8 bases. V was clipped by 2 bases and J by 6 bases; unmatched bases: 8. Germline assignment: CDR1 MNHEY and CDR2 SVGAGI. CDR3 length: 15 amino acids.

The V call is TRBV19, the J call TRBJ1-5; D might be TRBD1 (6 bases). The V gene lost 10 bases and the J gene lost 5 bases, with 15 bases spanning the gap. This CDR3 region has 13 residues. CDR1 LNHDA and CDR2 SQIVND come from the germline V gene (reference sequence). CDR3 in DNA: TGTGCCACTAACAGGGATTACCATCAGCCCCAGCATTTT. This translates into CATNRDYHQPQHF.

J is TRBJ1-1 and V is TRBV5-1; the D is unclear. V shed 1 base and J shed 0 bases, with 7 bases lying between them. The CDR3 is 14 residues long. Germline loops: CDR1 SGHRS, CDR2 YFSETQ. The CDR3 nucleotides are TGCGCCAGCAGCTTGCAGGTCATGAACACTGAAGCTTTCTTT. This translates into CASSLQVMNTEAFF. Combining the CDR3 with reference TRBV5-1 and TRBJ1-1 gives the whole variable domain KAGVTQTPRYLIKTRGQQVTLSCSPISGHRSVSWYQQTPGQGLQFLFEYFSETQRNKGNFPGRFSGRQFSNSRSEMNVSTLELGDSALYLCASSLQVMNTEAFFGQGTRLTVV.

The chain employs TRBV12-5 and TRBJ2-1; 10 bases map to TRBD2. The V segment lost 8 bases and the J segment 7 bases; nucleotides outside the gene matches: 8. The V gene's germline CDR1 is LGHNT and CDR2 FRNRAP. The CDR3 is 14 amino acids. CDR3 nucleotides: TGTGCTAGTCAAGCGGGGGGGGCGAGAAATGAGCAGTTCTTC. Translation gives CASQAGGARNEQFF.

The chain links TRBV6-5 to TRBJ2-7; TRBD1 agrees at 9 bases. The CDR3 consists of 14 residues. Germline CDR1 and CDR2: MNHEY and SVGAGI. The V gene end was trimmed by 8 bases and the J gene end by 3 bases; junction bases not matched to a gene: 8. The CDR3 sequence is CASVPGTGRYEQYF. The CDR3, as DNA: TGTGCCAGCGTTCCCGGGACAGGGCGCTACGAGCAGTACTTC.

DNA of the CDR3: TGTGCCCGCATTAACCCGTATGGCTACACCTTC. Translated, it gives CARINPYGYTF. The V call is TRBV30, the J call TRBJ1-2; D gene ambiguous. CDR1 and CDR2 from the germline V gene are GTSNPN and SVGIG (reference sequence). The CDR3 totals 11 residues. Trimming removed 8 bases from V and 5 bases from J, with 12 bases in between.

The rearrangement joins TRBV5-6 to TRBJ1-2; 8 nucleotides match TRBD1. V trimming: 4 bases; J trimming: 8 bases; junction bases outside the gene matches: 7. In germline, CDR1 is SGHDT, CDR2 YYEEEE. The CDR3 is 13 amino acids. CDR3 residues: CASSVSGGWGYTF. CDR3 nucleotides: TGTGCCAGCAGCGTTTCAGGGGGCTGGGGCTACACCTTC.

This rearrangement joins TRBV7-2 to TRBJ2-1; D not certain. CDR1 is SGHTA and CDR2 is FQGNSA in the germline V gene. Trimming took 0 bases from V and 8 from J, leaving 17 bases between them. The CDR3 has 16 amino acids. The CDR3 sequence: CASSLARAIDGDEQFF. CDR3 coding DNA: TGTGCCAGCAGCTTAGCGCGAGCTATAGACGGCGATGAGCAGTTCTTC.

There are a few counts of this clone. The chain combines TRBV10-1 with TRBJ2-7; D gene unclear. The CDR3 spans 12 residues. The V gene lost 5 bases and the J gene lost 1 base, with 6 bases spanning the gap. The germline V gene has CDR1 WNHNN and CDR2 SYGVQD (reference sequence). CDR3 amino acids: CASSYSSYEQYF. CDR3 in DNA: TGCGCCAGCAGTTACAGTTCCTACGAGCAGTACTTC.

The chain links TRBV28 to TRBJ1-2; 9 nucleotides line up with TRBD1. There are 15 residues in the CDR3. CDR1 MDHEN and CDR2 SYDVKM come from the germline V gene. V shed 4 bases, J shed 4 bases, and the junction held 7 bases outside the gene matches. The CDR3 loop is CASSSYRGLRYGYTF. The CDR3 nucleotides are TGTGCCAGCAGTTCATACAGGGGGCTTCGCTATGGCTACACCTTC.

The chain's CDR3 is CASSPGTGNYGYTF. CDR3 coding DNA: TGCGCCAGCAGCCCCGGGACAGGCAACTATGGCTACACCTTC. The rearrangement links TRBV5-1 to TRBJ1-2, with TRBD1 matching 8 bases. Unmatched junction bases numbered 4, after V lost 4 bases and J lost 2 bases. CDR3 length equals 14 residues. CDR1 is SGHRS and CDR2 is YFSETQ in the germline V gene.

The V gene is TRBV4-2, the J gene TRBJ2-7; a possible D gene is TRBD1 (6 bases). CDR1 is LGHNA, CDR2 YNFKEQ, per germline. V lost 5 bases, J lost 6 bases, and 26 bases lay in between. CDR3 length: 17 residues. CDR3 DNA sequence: TGTGCCAGCAGCTGGGGAGTAGGGGACACAAATACCGTCGAGCAGTACTTC. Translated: CASSWGVGDTNTVEQYF.

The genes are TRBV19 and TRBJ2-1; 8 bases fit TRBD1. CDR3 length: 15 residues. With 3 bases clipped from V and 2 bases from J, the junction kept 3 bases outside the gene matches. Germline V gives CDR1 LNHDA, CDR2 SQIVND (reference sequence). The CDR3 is CASSMQDRAYNEQFF. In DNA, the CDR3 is TGTGCCAGTAGTATGCAGGACAGGGCCTACAATGAGCAGTTCTTC.

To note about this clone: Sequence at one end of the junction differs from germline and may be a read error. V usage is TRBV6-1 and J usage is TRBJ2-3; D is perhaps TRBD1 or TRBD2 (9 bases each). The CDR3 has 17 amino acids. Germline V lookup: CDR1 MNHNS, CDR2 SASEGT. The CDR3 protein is CASREGQGTSPRDTQYF. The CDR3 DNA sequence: TGTGCCAGCAGAGAAGGACAGGGGACTAGCCCGAGGGATACGCAGTATTTT.

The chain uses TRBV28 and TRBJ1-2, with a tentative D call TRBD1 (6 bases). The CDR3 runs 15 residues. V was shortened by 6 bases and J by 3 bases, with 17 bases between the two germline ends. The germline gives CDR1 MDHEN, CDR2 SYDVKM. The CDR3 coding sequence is TGTGCCAGCAGCCCACCCGACAGGACTTACTATGGCTACACCTTC. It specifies CASSPPDRTYYGYTF.

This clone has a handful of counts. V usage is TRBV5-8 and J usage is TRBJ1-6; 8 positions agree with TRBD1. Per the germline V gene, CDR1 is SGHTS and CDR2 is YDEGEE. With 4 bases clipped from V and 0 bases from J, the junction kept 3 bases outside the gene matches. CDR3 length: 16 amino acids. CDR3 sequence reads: CASSRTGSSYNSPLHF. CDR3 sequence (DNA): TGTGCCAGCAGCCGGACAGGGAGCTCCTATAATTCACCCCTCCACTTT. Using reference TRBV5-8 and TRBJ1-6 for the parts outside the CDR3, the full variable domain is EAGVTQSPTHLIKTRGQQATLRCSPISGHTSVYWYQQALGLGLQFLLWYDEGEERNRGNFPPRFSGRQFPNYSSELNVNALELEDSALYLCASSRTGSSYNSPLHFGNGTRLTVT.

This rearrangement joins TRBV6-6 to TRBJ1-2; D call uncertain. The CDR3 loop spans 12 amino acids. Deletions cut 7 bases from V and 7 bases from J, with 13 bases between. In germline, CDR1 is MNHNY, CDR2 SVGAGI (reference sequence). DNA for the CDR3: TGTGCCAGCAACAATTTCCTTGGTGGCTACACCTTC. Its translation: CASNNFLGGYTF.

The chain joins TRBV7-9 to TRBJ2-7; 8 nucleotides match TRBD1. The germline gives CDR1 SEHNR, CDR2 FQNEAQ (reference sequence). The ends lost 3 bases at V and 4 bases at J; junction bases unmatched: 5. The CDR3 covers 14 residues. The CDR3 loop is CASSLFQGAYEQYF. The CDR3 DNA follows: TGTGCCAGCAGCTTGTTTCAGGGGGCTTACGAGCAGTACTTC.

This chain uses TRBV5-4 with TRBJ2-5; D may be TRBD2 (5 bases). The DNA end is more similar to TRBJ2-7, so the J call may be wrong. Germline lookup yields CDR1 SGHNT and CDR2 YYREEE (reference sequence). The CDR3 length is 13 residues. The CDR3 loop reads CASSLGSGYEQYF. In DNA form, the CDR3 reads TGTGCCAGCAGCTTGGGTTCGGGATACGAGCAGTACTTC.

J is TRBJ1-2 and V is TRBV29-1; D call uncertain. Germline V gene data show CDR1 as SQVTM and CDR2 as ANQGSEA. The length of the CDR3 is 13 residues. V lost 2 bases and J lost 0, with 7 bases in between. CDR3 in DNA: TGCAGCGTTGAAAGGAGAGCTAACTATGGCTACACCTTC. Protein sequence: CSVERRANYGYTF. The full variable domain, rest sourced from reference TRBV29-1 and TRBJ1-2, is SAVISQKPSRDICQRGTSLTIQCQVDSQVTMMFWYRQQPGQSLTLIATANQGSEATYESGFVIDKFPISRPNLTFSTLTVSNMSPEDSSIYLCSVERRANYGYTFGSGTRLTVV.

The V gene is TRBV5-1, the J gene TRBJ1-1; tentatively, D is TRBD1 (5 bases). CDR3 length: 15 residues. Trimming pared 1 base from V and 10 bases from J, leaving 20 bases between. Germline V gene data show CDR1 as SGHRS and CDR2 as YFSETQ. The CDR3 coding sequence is TGCGCCAGCAGCTTGTGGGTGTCCGAAGACAGCCCAGCTTTCTTT. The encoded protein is CASSLWVSEDSPAFF.

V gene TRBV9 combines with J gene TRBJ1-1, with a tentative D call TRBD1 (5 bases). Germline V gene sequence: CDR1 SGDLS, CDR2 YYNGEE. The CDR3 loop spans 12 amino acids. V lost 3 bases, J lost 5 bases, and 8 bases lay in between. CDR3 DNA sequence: TGTGCCAGCAGCGCCCGGGGGACTGAAGCTTTCTTT. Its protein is CASSARGTEAFF.

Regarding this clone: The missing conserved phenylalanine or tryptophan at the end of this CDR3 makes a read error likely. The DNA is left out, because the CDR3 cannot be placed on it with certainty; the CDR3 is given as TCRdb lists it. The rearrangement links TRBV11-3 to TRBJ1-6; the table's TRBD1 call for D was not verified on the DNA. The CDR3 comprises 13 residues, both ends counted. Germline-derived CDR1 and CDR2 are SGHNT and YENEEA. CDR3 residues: CASSLRTDSPRHV.

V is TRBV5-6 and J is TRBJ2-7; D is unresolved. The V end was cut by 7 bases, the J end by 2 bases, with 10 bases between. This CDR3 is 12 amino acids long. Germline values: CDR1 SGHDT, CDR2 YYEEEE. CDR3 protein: CASFRIPYEQYF. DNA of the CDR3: TGTGCCAGCTTCAGAATACCCTACGAGCAGTACTTC. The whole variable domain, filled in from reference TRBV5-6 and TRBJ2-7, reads DAGVTQSPTHLIKTRGQQVTLRCSPKSGHDTVSWYQQALGQGPQFIFQYYEEEERQRGNFPDRFSGHQFPNYSSELNVNALLLGDSALYLCASFRIPYEQYFGPGTRLTVT.

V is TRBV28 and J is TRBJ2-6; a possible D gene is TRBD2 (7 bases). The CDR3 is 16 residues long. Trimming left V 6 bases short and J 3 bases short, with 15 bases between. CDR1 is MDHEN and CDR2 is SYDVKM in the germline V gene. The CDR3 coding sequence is TGTGCCAGCAGGCTGGGGGGGCTAGGTGGGGCCAACGTCCTGACTTTC. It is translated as CASRLGGLGGANVLTF.

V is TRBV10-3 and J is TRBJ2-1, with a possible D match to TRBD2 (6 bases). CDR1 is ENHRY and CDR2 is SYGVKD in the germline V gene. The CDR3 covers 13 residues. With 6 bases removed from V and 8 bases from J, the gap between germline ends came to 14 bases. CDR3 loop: CAISGLPDDEQFF. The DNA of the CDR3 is TGTGCCATCAGCGGACTACCCGACGATGAGCAGTTCTTC.

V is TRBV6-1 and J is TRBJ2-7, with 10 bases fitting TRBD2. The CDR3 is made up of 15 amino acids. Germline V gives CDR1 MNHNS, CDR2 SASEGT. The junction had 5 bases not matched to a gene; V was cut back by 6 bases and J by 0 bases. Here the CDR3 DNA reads TGTGCCAGCAGCTTTAGCGGGGGGAGCTCCTACGAGCAGTACTTC. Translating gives CASSFSGGSSYEQYF.

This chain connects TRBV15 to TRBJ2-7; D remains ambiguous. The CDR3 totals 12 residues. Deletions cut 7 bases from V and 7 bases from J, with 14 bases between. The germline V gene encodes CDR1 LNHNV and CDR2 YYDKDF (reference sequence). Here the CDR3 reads CATIGMVFEQYF. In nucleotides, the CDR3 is TGTGCCACCATTGGAATGGTTTTTGAGCAGTACTTC.

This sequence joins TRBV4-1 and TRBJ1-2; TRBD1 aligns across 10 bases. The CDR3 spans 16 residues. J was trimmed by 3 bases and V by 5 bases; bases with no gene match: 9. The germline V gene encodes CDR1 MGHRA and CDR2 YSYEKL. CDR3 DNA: TGCGCCAGCAGCACCCGGACAGGGGGGAGGGACTATGGCTACACCTTC. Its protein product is CASSTRTGGRDYGYTF.

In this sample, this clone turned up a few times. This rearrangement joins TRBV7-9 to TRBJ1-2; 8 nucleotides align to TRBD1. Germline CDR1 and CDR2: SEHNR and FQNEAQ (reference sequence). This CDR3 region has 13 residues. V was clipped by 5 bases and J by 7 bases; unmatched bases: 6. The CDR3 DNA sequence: TGTGCCAGCAGCGTCGGGACAGGCGGTGGCTACACCTTC. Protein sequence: CASSVGTGGGYTF.